The rows below give T cell receptor beta chains drawn from one sample of a study of blood T cell repertoires in COVID-19. The repertoire was sequenced with immunoSEQ multiplex PCR; TCRdb's copy has only in-frame clones and lacks some. The sample has approximately 90,000 clones, just over 90% seen once; the top ten hold less than 2%. Sequencing used peripheral blood. These receptors came from a man aged 60 to 69 with acute or convalescent COVID-19. Each CDR3 is given with its conserved first and last residue. The D gene is left open where the match is weak. Expanded clones are given a class, and other clones once, few, many or no size at all.

V: TRBV3-1/TRBV3-2
size: -
D: -
J: TRBJ1-1
CDR3: CASSQFQGTGTEAFF
DNA: TGTGCCAGCAGCCAATTCCAGGGGACGGGCACTGAAGCTTTCTTT

V: TRBV7-8
size: -
D: -
J: TRBJ2-7
CDR3: CASSLVMAYEQYF
DNA: TGTGCCAGCAGCCTCGTGATGGCATACGAGCAGTACTTC

V: TRBV20-1
size: -
D: TRBD1
J: TRBJ2-1
CDR3: CSASPGQGVQFF
DNA: TGCAGTGCTAGTCCGGGACAGGGTGTGCAGTTCTTC

V: TRBV5-6
size: -
D: TRBD1
J: TRBJ1-4
CDR3: CASSHRGTGEEKLFF
DNA: TGTGCCAGCAGCCACCGCGGGACAGGGGAAGAAAAACTGTTTTTT

V: TRBV11-2
size: -
D: -
J: TRBJ2-3
CDR3: CASSLGADTQYF
DNA: TGTGCCAGCAGCTTAGGAGCAGATACGCAGTATTTT

V: TRBV19
size: -
D: -
J: TRBJ1-6
CDR3: CASTLGQSLTFNSPLHF
DNA: TGTGCCAGTACCCTCGGACAGTCTTTAACCTTTAATTCACCCCTCCACTTT

V: TRBV5-1
size: -
D: -
J: TRBJ1-3
CDR3: CASSLGGQGNTIYF
DNA: TGCGCCAGCAGCTTGGGGGGCCAGGGAAACACCATATATTTT

V: TRBV11-3
size: -
D: TRBD1
J: TRBJ1-1
CDR3: CASSLEGGPEAFF
DNA: TGTGCCAGCAGCTTGGAAGGGGGCCCCGAAGCTTTCTTT

V: TRBV6-5
size: -
D: TRBD1
J: TRBJ1-4
CDR3: CASSYLPGQGLEKLFF
DNA: TGTGCCAGCAGTTACTTACCGGGACAGGGATTGGAAAAACTGTTTTTT

V: TRBV2
size: once
D: -
J: TRBJ1-5
CDR3: CAGGQGNQPQHF
DNA: TGTGCCGGGGGCCAAGGGAATCAGCCCCAGCATTTT

V: TRBV4-1
size: -
D: TRBD1
J: TRBJ2-7
CDR3: CASSQGPAGTGTYEQYF
DNA: TGCGCCAGCAGCCAAGGCCCTGCCGGGACAGGGACCTACGAGCAGTACTTC

V: TRBV5-4
size: -
D: -
J: TRBJ1-3
CDR3: CASSLSGTGSGNTIYF
DNA: TGTGCCAGCAGCTTGAGCGGAACGGGCTCTGGAAACACCATATATTTT

V: TRBV12-3/TRBV12-4
size: -
D: TRBD1
J: TRBJ1-2
CDR3: CASSKDRPYGYTF
DNA: TGTGCCAGCAGCAAGGACAGGCCCTATGGCTACACCTTC

V: TRBV2
size: few
D: -
J: TRBJ1-3
CDR3: CASSSTVSSGNTIYF
DNA: TGTGCCAGCAGTTCGACTGTGAGCTCTGGAAACACCATATATTTT

V: TRBV11-2
size: -
D: -
J: TRBJ2-3
CDR3: CASSLSWVLGTDTQYF
DNA: TGTGCCAGCAGCTTGTCTTGGGTACTAGGCACAGATACGCAGTATTTT

V: TRBV1
size: -
D: -
J: TRBJ1-4
CDR3: CTSSIDRAEKLFF
DNA: TGCACCAGCAGCATCGACAGGGCCGAAAAACTGTTTTTT

V: TRBV29-1
size: once
D: -
J: TRBJ1-1
CDR3: CCGGDALGAFF
DNA: TGCTGTGGGGGGGACGCCCTAGGAGCTTTCTTT

V: TRBV4-2
size: once
D: TRBD1
J: TRBJ1-2
CDR3: CASSQEKTGEDGYTF
DNA: TGTGCCAGCAGCCAAGAAAAGACAGGGGAGGACGGCTACACCTTC

V: TRBV5-6
size: -
D: TRBD1
J: TRBJ2-5
CDR3: CASSTGTGETQYF
DNA: TGTGCCAGCAGCACCGGGACAGGAGAGACCCAGTACTTC

V: TRBV6-5
size: -
D: -
J: TRBJ2-5
CDR3: CASSYSGGTGETQYF
DNA: TGTGCCAGCAGTTACTCGGGAGGAACGGGAGAGACCCAGTACTTC

V: TRBV6-5
size: -
D: -
J: TRBJ2-6
CDR3: CASTPSGANVLTF
DNA: TGTGCCAGCACCCCGTCTGGGGCCAACGTCCTGACTTTC

V: TRBV6-5
size: -
D: -
J: TRBJ1-1
CDR3: CASSSLGGYTEAFF
DNA: TGTGCCAGCAGTTCCCTGGGGGGGTACACTGAAGCTTTCTTT

V: TRBV5-1
size: -
D: -
J: TRBJ2-1
CDR3: CASSIDNRVSSYNEQFF
DNA: TGCGCCAGCAGCATTGATAACAGGGTCAGCTCCTACAATGAGCAGTTCTTC

V: TRBV6-5
size: -
D: -
J: TRBJ1-2
CDR3: CATAHGDWYGYTF
DNA: TGTGCCACCGCCCACGGGGACTGGTATGGCTACACCTTC

V: TRBV18
size: -
D: -
J: TRBJ2-3
CDR3: CASSPLSRGSTDTQYF
DNA: TGTGCCAGCTCACCACTGAGCAGGGGCAGCACAGATACGCAGTATTTT

V: TRBV19
size: -
D: -
J: TRBJ1-5
CDR3: CASSIVGEDQPQHF
DNA: TGTGCCAGTAGTATCGTGGGGGAGGATCAGCCCCAGCATTTT

V: TRBV30
size: -
D: -
J: TRBJ1-3
CDR3: CAWSAFSGNTIYF
DNA: TGTGCCTGGAGTGCGTTCTCTGGAAACACCATATATTTT

V: TRBV19
size: -
D: -
J: TRBJ1-1
CDR3: CASSMGQNTEAFF
DNA: TGTGCCAGTAGTATGGGACAGAACACTGAAGCTTTCTTT

V: TRBV11-3
size: -
D: -
J: TRBJ2-7
CDR3: CASSPGRTGEQYF
DNA: TGTGCCAGCAGCCCAGGGAGGACGGGCGAGCAGTACTTC

V: TRBV5-1
size: -
D: -
J: TRBJ2-7
CDR3: CASSLAGDSYEQYF
DNA: TGCGCCAGCAGCTTGGCCGGGGACTCCTACGAGCAGTACTTC

V: TRBV6-2/TRBV6-3
size: -
D: -
J: TRBJ1-5
CDR3: CASSLDSLSPQHF
DNA: TGTGCCAGCAGCCTGGACAGCCTTTCGCCCCAGCATTTT

V: TRBV23-1
size: -
D: TRBD1
J: TRBJ1-1
CDR3: CASSQSGTGGYTEAFF
DNA: TGCGCCAGCAGTCAATCGGGGACAGGTGGTTACACTGAAGCTTTCTTT

V: TRBV7-2
size: -
D: TRBD1
J: TRBJ1-5
CDR3: CASSLSGTALYSGNQPQHF
DNA: TGTGCCAGCAGCTTATCCGGGACAGCCCTGTATAGTGGCAATCAGCCCCAGCATTTT

V: TRBV3-1/TRBV3-2
size: -
D: -
J: TRBJ1-1
CDR3: CASSQDGYGGREAFF
DNA: TGTGCCAGCAGCCAAGATGGGTACGGGGGGCGTGAAGCTTTCTTT

V: TRBV5-1
size: -
D: TRBD1
J: TRBJ1-1
CDR3: CASSLLEGGGVTEAFF
DNA: TGCGCCAGCAGCTTGCTCGAAGGAGGGGGCGTCACTGAAGCTTTCTTT

V: TRBV5-5
size: -
D: -
J: TRBJ1-2
CDR3: CATKTANYGYTF
DNA: TGTGCCACCAAGACAGCTAACTATGGCTACACCTTC

V: TRBV2
size: -
D: -
J: TRBJ2-3
CDR3: CASSEGQGPTDTQYF
DNA: TGTGCCAGCAGTGAAGGGCAGGGTCCCACAGATACGCAGTATTTT

V: TRBV30
size: -
D: -
J: TRBJ1-1
CDR3: CAWSVLTGGTEAFF
DNA: TGTGCCTGGAGTGTACTTACAGGCGGCACTGAAGCTTTCTTT

V: TRBV27
size: -
D: TRBD2
J: TRBJ2-2
CDR3: CASGRGGNTGELFF
DNA: TGTGCCAGCGGCCGCGGGGGAAACACCGGGGAGCTGTTTTTT

V: TRBV6-2/TRBV6-3
size: -
D: -
J: TRBJ1-1
CDR3: CASSGISAGGTEAFF
DNA: TGTGCCAGCAGCGGGATTTCAGCCGGGGGTACTGAAGCTTTCTTT

V: TRBV5-1
size: once
D: -
J: TRBJ2-2
CDR3: CASSTVNTGELFF
DNA: TGCGCCAGTTCGACAGTGAACACCGGGGAGCTGTTTTTT

V: TRBV19
size: -
D: -
J: TRBJ2-4
CDR3: CASSIDVTDLAKNIQYF
DNA: TGTGCCAGTAGTATAGATGTCACAGATCTAGCCAAAAACATTCAGTACTTC

V: TRBV3-1/TRBV3-2
size: -
D: -
J: TRBJ1-3
CDR3: CASSVANTIYF
DNA: TGTGCCAGCAGCGTGGCAAACACCATATATTTT

V: TRBV10-3
size: -
D: TRBD1
J: TRBJ2-7
CDR3: CAISEGSGTDTYEQYF
DNA: TGTGCCATCAGTGAGGGCTCCGGGACAGACACCTACGAGCAGTACTTC

V: TRBV7-6
size: -
D: -
J: TRBJ2-1
CDR3: CASSYLPSAGNEQFF
DNA: TGTGCCAGCAGCTATCTCCCCTCGGCCGGGAATGAGCAGTTCTTC

V: TRBV27
size: few
D: -
J: TRBJ1-1
CDR3: CASSLSRGPNTEAFF
DNA: TGTGCCAGCAGTTTATCCAGGGGCCCGAACACTGAAGCTTTCTTT

V: TRBV6-5
size: -
D: -
J: TRBJ1-1
CDR3: CASRDKTEAFF
DNA: TGTGCCAGCAGAGACAAGACTGAAGCTTTCTTT

V: TRBV10-3
size: -
D: TRBD2
J: TRBJ2-5
CDR3: CAISPGLAGGRETQYF
DNA: TGTGCCATCAGCCCGGGACTAGCGGGGGGGAGGGAGACCCAGTACTTC

V: TRBV6-2/TRBV6-3
size: -
D: -
J: TRBJ1-2
CDR3: CASSPRDKKYYGYTF
DNA: TGTGCCAGCAGTCCCCGGGACAAGAAGTACTATGGCTACACCTTC

V: TRBV6-5
size: -
D: TRBD1
J: TRBJ1-2
CDR3: CASSWGQGRGYTF
DNA: TGTGCCAGCAGTTGGGGACAGGGTCGAGGCTACACCTTC

V: TRBV2
size: -
D: -
J: TRBJ2-3
CDR3: CASRGAGDTQYF
DNA: TGTGCCAGCAGGGGAGCTGGAGATACGCAGTATTTT

V: TRBV11-2
size: -
D: TRBD2
J: TRBJ2-1
CDR3: CASSPSGPYNEQFF
DNA: TGTGCCAGCAGCCCTAGCGGGCCTTACAATGAGCAGTTCTTC

V: TRBV5-1
size: few
D: TRBD1
J: TRBJ1-1
CDR3: CASSFSGQVYSNTEAFF
DNA: TGCGCCAGCAGCTTCTCCGGACAGGTGTATTCGAACACTGAAGCTTTCTTT

V: TRBV19
size: -
D: -
J: TRBJ1-2
CDR3: CATAHANYGYTF
DNA: TGTGCCACCGCACACGCTAACTATGGCTACACCTTC

V: TRBV2
size: -
D: -
J: TRBJ1-3
CDR3: CASSPSVDSAGNTIYF
DNA: TGTGCCAGCAGTCCTTCCGTGGACAGCGCAGGAAACACCATATATTTT

V: TRBV21-1
size: -
D: -
J: TRBJ1-2
CDR3: CASTKGEYGYTF
DNA: TGTGCCAGCACCAAAGGAGAATATGGCTACACCTTC